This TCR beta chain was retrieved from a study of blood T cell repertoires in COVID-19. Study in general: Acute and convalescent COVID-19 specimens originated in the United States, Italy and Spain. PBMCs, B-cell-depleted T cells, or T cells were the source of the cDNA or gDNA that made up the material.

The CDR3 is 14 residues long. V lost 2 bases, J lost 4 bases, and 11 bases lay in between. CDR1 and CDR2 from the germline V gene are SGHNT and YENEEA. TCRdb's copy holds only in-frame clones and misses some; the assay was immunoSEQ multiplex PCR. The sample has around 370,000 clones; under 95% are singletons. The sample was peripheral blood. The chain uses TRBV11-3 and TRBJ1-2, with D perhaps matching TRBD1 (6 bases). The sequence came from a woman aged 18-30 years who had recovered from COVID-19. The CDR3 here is CASSLKGTRYGYTF. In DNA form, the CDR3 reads TGTGCCAGCAGCTTAAAAGGGACACGCTATGGCTACACCTTC.